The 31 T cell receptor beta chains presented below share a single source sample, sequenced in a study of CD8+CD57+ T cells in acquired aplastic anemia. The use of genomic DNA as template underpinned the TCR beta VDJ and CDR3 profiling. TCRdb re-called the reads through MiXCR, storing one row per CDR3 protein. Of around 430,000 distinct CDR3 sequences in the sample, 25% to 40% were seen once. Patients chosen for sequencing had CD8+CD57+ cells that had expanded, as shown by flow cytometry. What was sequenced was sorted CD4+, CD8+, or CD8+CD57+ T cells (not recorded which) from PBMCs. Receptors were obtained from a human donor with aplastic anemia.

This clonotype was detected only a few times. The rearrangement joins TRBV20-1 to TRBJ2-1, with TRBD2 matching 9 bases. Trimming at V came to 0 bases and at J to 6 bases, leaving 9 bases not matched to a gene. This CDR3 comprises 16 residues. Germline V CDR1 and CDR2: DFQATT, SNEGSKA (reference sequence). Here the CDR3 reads CSARDPIGLAINEQFF. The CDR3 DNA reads TGCAGTGCTAGAGATCCTATTGGACTAGCGATCAATGAGCAGTTCTTC.

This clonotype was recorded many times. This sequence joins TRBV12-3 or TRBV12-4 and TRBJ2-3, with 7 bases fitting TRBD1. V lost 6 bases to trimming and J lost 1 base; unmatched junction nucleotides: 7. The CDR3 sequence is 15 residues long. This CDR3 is CASRGYRGRTDTQYF. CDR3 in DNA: TGTGCCAGCAGGGGATACAGGGGACGCACAGATACGCAGTATTTT.

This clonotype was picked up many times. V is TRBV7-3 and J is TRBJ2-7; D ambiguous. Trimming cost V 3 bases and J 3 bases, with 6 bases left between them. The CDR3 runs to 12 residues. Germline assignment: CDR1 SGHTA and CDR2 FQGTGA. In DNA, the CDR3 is TGTGCCAGCAGCTTCCCTATCTACGAGCAGTACTTC. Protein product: CASSFPIYEQYF.

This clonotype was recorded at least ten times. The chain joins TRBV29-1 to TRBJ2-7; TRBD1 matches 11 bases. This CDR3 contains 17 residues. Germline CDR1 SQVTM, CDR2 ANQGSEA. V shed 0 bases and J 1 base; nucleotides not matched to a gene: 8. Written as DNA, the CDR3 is TGCAGCGTTGAAGATCGGTTCGGGACAGGGGGTTCCTACGAGCAGTACTTC. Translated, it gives CSVEDRFGTGGSYEQYF.

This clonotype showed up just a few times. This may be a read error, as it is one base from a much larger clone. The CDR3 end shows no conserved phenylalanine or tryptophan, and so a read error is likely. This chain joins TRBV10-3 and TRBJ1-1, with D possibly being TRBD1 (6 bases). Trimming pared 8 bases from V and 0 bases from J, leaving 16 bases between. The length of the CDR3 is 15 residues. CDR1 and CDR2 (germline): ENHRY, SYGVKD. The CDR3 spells CAIQGGTGMNTEAFL. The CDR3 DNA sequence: TGTGCCATCCAAGGGGGGACGGGGATGAACACTGAAGCTTTCCTT.

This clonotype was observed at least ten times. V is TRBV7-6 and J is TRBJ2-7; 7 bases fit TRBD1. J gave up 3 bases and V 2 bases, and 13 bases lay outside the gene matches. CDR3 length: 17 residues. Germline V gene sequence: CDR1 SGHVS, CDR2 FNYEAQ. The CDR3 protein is CASSLWTGRGHNYEQYF. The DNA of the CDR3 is TGTGCCAGCAGCTTATGGACAGGAAGGGGCCACAACTACGAGCAGTACTTC.

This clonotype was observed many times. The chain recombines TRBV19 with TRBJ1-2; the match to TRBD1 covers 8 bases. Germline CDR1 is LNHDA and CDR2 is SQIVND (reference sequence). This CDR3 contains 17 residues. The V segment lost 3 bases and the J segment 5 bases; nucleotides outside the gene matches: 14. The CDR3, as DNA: TGTGCCAGTAGTATTGGACAGGGCTTAACTGCCACTTATGGCTACACCTTC. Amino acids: CASSIGQGLTATYGYTF. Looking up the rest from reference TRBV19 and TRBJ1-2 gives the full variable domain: DGGITQSPKYLFRKEGQNVTLSCEQNLNHDAMYWYRQDPGQGLRLIYYSQIVNDFQKGDIAEGYSVSREKKESFPLTVTSAQKNPTAFYLCASSIGQGLTATYGYTFGSGTRLTVV.

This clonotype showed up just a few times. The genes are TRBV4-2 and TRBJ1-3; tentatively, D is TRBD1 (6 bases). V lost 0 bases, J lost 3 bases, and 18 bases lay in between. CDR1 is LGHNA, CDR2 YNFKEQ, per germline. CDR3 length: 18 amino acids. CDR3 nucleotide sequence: TGTGCCAGCAGCCAAGATCCGTTAAGGGGGGGTGGTGGAAACACCATATATTTT. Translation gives CASSQDPLRGGGGNTIYF.

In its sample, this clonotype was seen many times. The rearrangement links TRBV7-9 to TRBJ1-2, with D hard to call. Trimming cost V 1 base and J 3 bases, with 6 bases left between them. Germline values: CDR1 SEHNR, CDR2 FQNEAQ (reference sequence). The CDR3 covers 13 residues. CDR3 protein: CASSLVDDYGYTF. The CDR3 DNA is TGTGCCAGCAGCTTAGTCGACGACTATGGCTACACCTTC.

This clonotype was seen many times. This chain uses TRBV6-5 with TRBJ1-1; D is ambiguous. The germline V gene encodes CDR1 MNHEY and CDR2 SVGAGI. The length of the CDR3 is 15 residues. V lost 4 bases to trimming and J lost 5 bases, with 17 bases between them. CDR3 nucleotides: TGTGCCAGCAGTTCACCGGACGGGGTTGGGACTGAAGCTTTCTTT. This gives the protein CASSSPDGVGTEAFF.

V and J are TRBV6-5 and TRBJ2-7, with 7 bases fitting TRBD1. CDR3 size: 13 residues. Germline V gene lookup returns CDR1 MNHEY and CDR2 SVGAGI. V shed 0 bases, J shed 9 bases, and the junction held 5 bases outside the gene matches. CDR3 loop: CASSYSTGLVQYF. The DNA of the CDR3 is TGTGCCAGCAGTTACTCGACAGGGCTTGTGCAGTACTTC.

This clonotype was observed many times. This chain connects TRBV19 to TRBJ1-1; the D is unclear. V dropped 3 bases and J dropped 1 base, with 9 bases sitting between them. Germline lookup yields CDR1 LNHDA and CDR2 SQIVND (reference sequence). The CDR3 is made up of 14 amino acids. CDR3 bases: TGTGCCAGTAGTATCCCCATTAGGAACACTGAAGCTTTCTTT. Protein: CASSIPIRNTEAFF.

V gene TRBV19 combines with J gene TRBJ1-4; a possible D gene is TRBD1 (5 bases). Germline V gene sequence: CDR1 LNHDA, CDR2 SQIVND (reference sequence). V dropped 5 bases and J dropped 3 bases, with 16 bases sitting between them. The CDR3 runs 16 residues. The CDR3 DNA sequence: TGTGCCAGTAGTGTGACAGAATTCACAGCTAATGAAAAACTGTTTTTT. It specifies CASSVTEFTANEKLFF.

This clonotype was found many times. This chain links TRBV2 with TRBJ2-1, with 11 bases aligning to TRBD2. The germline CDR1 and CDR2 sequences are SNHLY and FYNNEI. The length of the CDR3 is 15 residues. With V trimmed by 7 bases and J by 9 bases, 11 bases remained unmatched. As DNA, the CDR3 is TGTGCCAGCAAGGGTAGCGGGGGGGCCCTGGGTGAGCAGTTCTTC. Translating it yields CASKGSGGALGEQFF.

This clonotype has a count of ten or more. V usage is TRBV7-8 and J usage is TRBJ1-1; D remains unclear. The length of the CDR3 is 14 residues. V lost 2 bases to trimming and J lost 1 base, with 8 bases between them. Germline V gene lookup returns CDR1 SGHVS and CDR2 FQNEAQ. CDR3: CASSLKRANTEAFF. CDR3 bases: TGTGCCAGCAGCTTAAAACGGGCGAACACTGAAGCTTTCTTT. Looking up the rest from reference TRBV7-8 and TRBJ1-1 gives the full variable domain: GAGVSQSPRYKVAKRGQDVALRCDPISGHVSLFWYQQALGQGPEFLTYFQNEAQLDKSGLPSDRFFAERPEGSVSTLKIQRTQQEDSAVYLCASSLKRANTEAFFGQGTRLTVV.

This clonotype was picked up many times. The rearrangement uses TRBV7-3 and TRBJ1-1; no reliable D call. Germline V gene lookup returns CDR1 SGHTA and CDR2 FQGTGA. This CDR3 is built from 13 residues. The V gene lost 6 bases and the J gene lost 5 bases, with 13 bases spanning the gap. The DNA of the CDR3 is TGTGCCAGCAGGTTACCCCCTGCTACTGAAGCTTTCTTT. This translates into CASRLPPATEAFF.

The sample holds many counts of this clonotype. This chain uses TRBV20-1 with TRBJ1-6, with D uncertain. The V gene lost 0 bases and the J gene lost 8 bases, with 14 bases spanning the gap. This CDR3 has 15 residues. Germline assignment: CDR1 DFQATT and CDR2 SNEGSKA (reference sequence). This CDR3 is CSARDVATLHSPLHF. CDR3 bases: TGCAGTGCTAGAGATGTCGCGACTCTCCATTCACCCCTCCACTTT.

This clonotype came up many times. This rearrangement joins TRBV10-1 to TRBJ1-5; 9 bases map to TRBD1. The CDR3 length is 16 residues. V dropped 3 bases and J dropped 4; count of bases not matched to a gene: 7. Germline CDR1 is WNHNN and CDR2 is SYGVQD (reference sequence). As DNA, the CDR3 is TGCGCCAGCAGTGATTCAGGGACAGGGATGAATCAGCCCCAGCATTTT. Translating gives CASSDSGTGMNQPQHF.

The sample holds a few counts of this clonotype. CDR3 sequence: CASSYSGRRNGYTF. The CDR3 DNA follows: TGTGCCAGCAGTTACTCTGGGCGGCGGAACGGCTACACCTTC. The V call is TRBV6-5, the J call TRBJ1-2; D ambiguous. CDR3 length equals 14 residues. V was shortened by 0 bases and J by 8 bases, with 13 bases between the two germline ends. Germline V lookup: CDR1 MNHEY, CDR2 SVGAGI.

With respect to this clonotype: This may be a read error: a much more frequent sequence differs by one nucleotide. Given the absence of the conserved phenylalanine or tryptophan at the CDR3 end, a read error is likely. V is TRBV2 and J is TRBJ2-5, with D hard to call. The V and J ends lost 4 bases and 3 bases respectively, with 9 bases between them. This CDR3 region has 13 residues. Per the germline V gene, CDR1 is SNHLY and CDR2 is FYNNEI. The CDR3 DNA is TGTGCCAGCAGTGCGGGCCTTGAAGAGACCCAGTACCTC. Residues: CASSAGLEETQYL.

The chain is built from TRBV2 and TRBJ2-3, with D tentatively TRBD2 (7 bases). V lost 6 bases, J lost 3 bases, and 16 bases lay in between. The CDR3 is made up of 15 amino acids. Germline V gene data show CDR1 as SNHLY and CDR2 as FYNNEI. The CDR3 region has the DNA TGTGCCAGCAGCGTAGACCGGGGGGCTACAGATACGCAGTATTTT. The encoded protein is CASSVDRGATDTQYF.

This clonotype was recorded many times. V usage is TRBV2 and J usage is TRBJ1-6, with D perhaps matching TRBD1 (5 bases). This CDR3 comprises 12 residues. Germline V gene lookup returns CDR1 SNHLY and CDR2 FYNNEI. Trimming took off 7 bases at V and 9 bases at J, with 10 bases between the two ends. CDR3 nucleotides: TGTGCCAGCAAAGGGGAGGGTTCACCCCTCCACTTT. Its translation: CASKGEGSPLHF.

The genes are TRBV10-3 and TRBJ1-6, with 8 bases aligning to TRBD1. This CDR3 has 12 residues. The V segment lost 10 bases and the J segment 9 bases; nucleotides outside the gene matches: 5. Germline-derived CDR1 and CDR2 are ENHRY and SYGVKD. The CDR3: CATGQGLSPLHF. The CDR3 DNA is TGTGCCACCGGACAGGGACTTTCACCCCTCCACTTT.

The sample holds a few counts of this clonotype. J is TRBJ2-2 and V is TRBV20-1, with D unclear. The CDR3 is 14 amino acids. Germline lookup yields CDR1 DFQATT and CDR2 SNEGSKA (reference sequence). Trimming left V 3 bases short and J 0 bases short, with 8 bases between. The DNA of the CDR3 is TGCAGTGCTAGCCGGAGTACGAACACCGGGGAGCTGTTTTTT. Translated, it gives CSASRSTNTGELFF.

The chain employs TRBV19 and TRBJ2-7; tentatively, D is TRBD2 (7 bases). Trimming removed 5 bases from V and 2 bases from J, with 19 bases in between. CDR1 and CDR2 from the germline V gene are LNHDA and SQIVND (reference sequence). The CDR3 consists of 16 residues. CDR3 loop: CASSPRRGGAAYEQYF. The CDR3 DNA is TGTGCCAGTAGTCCCCGGAGGGGGGGGGCAGCCTACGAGCAGTACTTC.

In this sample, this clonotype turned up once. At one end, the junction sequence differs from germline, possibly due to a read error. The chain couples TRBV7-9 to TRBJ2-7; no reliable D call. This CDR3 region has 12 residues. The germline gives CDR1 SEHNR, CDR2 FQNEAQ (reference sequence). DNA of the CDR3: TGTGCCAGCAGCTTATCCGGTTACGGGCAGTACTTC. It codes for CASSLSGYGQYF.

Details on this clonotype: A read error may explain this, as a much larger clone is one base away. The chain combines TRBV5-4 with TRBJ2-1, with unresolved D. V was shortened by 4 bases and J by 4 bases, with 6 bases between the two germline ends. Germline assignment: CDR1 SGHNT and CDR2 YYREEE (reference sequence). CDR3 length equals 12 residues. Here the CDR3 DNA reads TGTGCCAGCAGCAATACATACAATGAGCAGTTCTTC. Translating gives CASSNTYNEQFF.

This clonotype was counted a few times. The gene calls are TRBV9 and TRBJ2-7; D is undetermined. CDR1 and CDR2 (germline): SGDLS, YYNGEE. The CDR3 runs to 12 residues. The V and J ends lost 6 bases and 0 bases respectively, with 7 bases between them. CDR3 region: CASKTPSYEQYF. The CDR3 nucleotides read TGTGCCAGCAAGACCCCCTCCTACGAGCAGTACTTC.

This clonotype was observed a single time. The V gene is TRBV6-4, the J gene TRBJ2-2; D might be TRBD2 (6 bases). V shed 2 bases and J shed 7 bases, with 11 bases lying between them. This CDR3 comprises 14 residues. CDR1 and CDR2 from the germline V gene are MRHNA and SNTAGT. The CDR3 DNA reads TGTGCCAGCAGTGACCGCGGGACGGACGGGGAGCTGTTTTTT. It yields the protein CASSDRGTDGELFF.

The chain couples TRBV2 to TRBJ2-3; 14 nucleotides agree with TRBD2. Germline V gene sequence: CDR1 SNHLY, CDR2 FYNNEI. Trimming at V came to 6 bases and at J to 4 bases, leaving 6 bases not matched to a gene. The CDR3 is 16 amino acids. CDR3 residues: CASRGTSGSHADTQYF. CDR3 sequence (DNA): TGTGCCAGCAGGGGGACTAGCGGGAGCCATGCAGATACGCAGTATTTT. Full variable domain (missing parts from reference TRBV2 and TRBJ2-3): EPEVTQTPSHQVTQMGQEVILRCVPISNHLYFYWYRQILGQKVEFLVSFYNNEISEKSEIFDDQFSVERPDGSNFTLKIRSTKLEDSAMYFCASRGTSGSHADTQYFGPGTRLTVL.

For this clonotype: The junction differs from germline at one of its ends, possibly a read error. CDR3 in DNA: TGTGCCTGGAGGGGAGCGGGTCCACACTGGACTTTC. Protein sequence: CAWRGAGPHWTF. The chain uses TRBV30 and TRBJ2-7, with D tentatively TRBD2 (6 bases). CDR3 length: 12 residues. Germline V gene lookup returns CDR1 GTSNPN and CDR2 SVGIG (reference sequence).